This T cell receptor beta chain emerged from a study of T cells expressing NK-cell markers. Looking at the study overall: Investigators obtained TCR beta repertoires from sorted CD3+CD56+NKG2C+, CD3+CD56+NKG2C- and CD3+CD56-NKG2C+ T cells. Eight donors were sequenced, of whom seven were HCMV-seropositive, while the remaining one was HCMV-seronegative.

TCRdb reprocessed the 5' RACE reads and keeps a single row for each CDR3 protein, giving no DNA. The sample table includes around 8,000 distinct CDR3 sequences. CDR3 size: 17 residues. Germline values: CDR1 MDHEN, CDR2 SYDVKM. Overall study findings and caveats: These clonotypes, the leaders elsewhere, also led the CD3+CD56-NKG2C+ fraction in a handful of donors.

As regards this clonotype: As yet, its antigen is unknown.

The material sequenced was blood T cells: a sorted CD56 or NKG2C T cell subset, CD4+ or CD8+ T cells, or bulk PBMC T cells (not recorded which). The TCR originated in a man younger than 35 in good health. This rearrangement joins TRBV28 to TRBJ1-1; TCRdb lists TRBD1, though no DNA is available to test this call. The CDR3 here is CASSSGRTGDGRTEAFF.